One and the same sample provided the 16 T cell receptor beta chains below, sequenced in a study of control samples from healthy donors and cancer patients. Method: immunoSEQ multiplex PCR; TCRdb's copy keeps in-frame clones and lacks some. The sample includes fewer than 300,000 clones, over 75% of them seen just once. Source material: PBMCs. The receptor source for this set is a woman aged 55-75 years with lung cancer.

V and J are TRBV7-6 and TRBJ2-3; 11 bases are shared with TRBD1. The V gene end was trimmed by 5 bases and the J gene end by 5 bases; junction bases not matched to a gene: 6. Per germline, CDR1 SGHVS and CDR2 FNYEAQ. The CDR3 has 15 residues. The CDR3 nucleotides are TGTGCCAGCAGCCCCTGGACAGGGGGCGGAGATACGCAGTATTTT. Its translation is CASSPWTGGGDTQYF. Variable domain in full (rest from reference TRBV7-6 and TRBJ2-3): GAGVSQSPRYKVTKRGQDVALRCDPISGHVSLYWYRQALGQGPEFLTYFNYEAQQDKSGLPNDRFSAERPEGSISTLTIQRTEQRDSAMYRCASSPWTGGGDTQYFGPGTRLTVL.

This clone was seen a few times. CDR3 in DNA: TGTGCAAGTCGCCGCAGGGGGCTGAAAGATACGCAGTATTTT. Its protein is CASRRRGLKDTQYF. The chain uses TRBV12-2 and TRBJ2-3; the table calls TRBD1, which could not be checked here. TRBV12-2 is classified as a pseudogene. This CDR3 has 14 amino acids.

A word on this clone: At one end, the junction sequence differs from germline, possibly due to a read error. The chain uses TRBV6-6 and TRBJ2-7, with D uncertain. From germline, CDR1 is MNHNY and CDR2 SVGAGI (reference sequence). The CDR3 extends over 10 amino acids. The CDR3 loop is CASRRSCCDF. The CDR3 coding sequence is TGTGCCAGCAGACGCTCTTGTTGCGACTTC.

The chain combines TRBV2 with TRBJ2-5; 12 bases match TRBD1. The V segment lost 6 bases and the J segment 4 bases; nucleotides outside the gene matches: 6. Germline assignment: CDR1 SNHLY and CDR2 FYNNEI. The CDR3 is 15 residues long. The CDR3: CASSLEGQGAETQYF. In DNA, the CDR3 is TGTGCCAGCAGCCTGGAGGGACAGGGGGCAGAGACCCAGTACTTC.

The V gene is TRBV11-2, the J gene TRBJ1-1; maybe TRBD1 (5 bases). The CDR3 contains 14 residues. CDR1 is SGHAT and CDR2 is FQNNGV in the germline V gene. V shed 4 bases and J shed 1 base, with 10 bases lying between them. CDR3 sequence reads: CASSSLRGNTEAFF. The CDR3 DNA sequence: TGTGCCAGCAGCTCCTTGAGGGGGAACACTGAAGCTTTCTTT.

The V gene is TRBV5-1, the J gene TRBJ1-1, with 11 nucleotides matching TRBD1. Per the germline V gene, CDR1 is SGHRS and CDR2 is YFSETQ. The CDR3 is made up of 13 amino acids. Unmatched junction bases numbered 9, after V lost 7 bases and J lost 10 bases. CDR3 region: CASFSDRGRVAFF. CDR3 DNA sequence: TGCGCCAGCTTCTCGGACAGGGGGCGCGTAGCTTTCTTT.

The V gene is TRBV2, the J gene TRBJ1-5, with D perhaps matching TRBD1 (5 bases). The length of the CDR3 is 15 residues. Germline V gene sequence: CDR1 SNHLY, CDR2 FYNNEI. V was trimmed by 6 bases and J by 2 bases, leaving 14 bases between them. CDR3 in amino acids: CASRGGVQGNQPQHF. CDR3 DNA sequence: TGTGCCAGCAGGGGGGGAGTCCAGGGCAATCAGCCCCAGCATTTT.

V is TRBV5-6 and J is TRBJ1-4; 9 bases are a match to TRBD1. The CDR3 runs to 14 residues. Germline trimming cut 4 bases from V and 7 bases from J; bases unmatched to any gene: 5. Germline CDR1 is SGHDT and CDR2 is YYEEEE. CDR3 in DNA: TGTGCCAGCAGCGACTCGGGACAGGGTGAAAAACTGTTTTTT. Translating gives CASSDSGQGEKLFF.

The chain is built from TRBV7-8 and TRBJ1-4, with D unresolved. The CDR3 has 13 amino acids. Germline lookup yields CDR1 SGHVS and CDR2 FQNEAQ. The V end was cut by 0 bases, the J end by 5 bases, with 4 bases between. CDR3 sequence: CASSLATNEKLFF. CDR3 in DNA: TGTGCCAGCAGCTTAGCCACGAATGAAAAACTGTTTTTT.

There are a few counts of this clone. The V call is TRBV5-1, the J call TRBJ2-3; D call uncertain. V was clipped by 0 bases and J by 2 bases, with 4 bases between them. Per germline, CDR1 SGHRS and CDR2 YFSETQ. CDR3 length: 13 residues. The DNA for the CDR3 is TGCGCCAGCAGCTTGGCCCACACAGATACGCAGTATTTT. Amino acids: CASSLAHTDTQYF. The variable domain in full, completed from reference TRBV5-1 and TRBJ2-3, reads KAGVTQTPRYLIKTRGQQVTLSCSPISGHRSVSWYQQTPGQGLQFLFEYFSETQRNKGNFPGRFSGRQFSNSRSEMNVSTLELGDSALYLCASSLAHTDTQYFGPGTRLTVL.

J is TRBJ1-2 and V is TRBV4-2; D uncertain. The CDR3 runs to 11 residues. CDR1 and CDR2 (germline): LGHNA, YNFKEQ. V was shortened by 4 bases and J by 13 bases, with 13 bases between the two germline ends. CDR3 in amino acids: CASSLSEGPTF. The CDR3 DNA follows: TGTGCCAGCAGCCTTTCGGAGGGTCCCACCTTC.

This CDR3 is CATSDLAYAWGQFF. The CDR3 DNA follows: TGTGCCACCAGTGATCTCGCCTATGCGTGGGGGCAGTTCTTC. This chain uses TRBV24-1 with TRBJ2-1; D is uncertain. The CDR3 is 14 amino acids. CDR1 is KGHDR and CDR2 is SFDVKD in the germline V gene. V was cut by 3 bases and J by 12 bases, with 17 bases left in between.

The CDR3 region is CASTPRVDRGDIQYF. In DNA, the CDR3 is TGTGCCAGTACCCCCCGGGTAGACAGGGGAGACATTCAGTACTTC. The V call is TRBV19, the J call TRBJ2-4, with 8 bases matching TRBD1. The germline CDR1 and CDR2 sequences are LNHDA and SQIVND (reference sequence). The V segment lost 7 bases and the J segment 8 bases; nucleotides outside the gene matches: 13. The CDR3 runs to 15 residues.

V and J are TRBV3-1 (or the pseudogene TRBV3-2) and TRBJ1-2; tentatively, D is TRBD1 (5 bases). The germline CDR1 and CDR2 sequences are LGHDT and YNNKEL (reference sequence). With 1 base removed from V and 8 bases from J, the gap between germline ends came to 14 bases. This CDR3 region has 14 residues. Here the CDR3 reads CASSQATGLGGYTF. DNA for the CDR3: TGTGCCAGCAGCCAAGCCACGGGACTGGGAGGCTACACCTTC.

The chain combines TRBV28 with TRBJ1-4; 7 bases fit TRBD1. CDR1 and CDR2 from the germline V gene are MDHEN and SYDVKM. The J segment lost 8 bases and the V segment lost 6 bases, leaving 18 bases of the junction unmatched. CDR3 length: 17 amino acids. DNA of the CDR3: TGTGCCAGCAGGACTACCGATTTGACAGGGCCTGGGGAAAAACTGTTTTTT. Translated, it gives CASRTTDLTGPGEKLFF.

The CDR3 is CAWKLDRQPNTEAFF. CDR3 nucleotides: TGTGCCTGGAAACTAGATCGGCAGCCTAACACTGAAGCTTTCTTT. V is TRBV30 and J is TRBJ1-1; no clear D gene. CDR1 and CDR2 from the germline V gene are GTSNPN and SVGIG (reference sequence). Trimming took off 4 bases at V and 2 bases at J, with 17 bases between the two ends. This CDR3 region has 15 residues.